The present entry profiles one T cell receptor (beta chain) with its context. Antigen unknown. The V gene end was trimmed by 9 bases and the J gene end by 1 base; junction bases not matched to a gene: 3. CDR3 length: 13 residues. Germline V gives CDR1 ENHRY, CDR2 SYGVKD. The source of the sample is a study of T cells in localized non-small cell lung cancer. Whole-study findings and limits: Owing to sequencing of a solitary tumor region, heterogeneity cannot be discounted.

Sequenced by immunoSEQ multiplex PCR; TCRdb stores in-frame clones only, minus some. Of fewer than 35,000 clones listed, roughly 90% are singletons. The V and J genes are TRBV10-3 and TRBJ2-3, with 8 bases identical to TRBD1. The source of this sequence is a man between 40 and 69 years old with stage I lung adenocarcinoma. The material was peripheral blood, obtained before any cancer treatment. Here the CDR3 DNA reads TGTGCCATTTCGGACAGGGGCACAGATACGCAGTATTTT. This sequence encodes CAISDRGTDTQYF.